This T cell receptor beta chain was recorded in a study of cytomegalovirus exposure and HLA in healthy donors. Study results and limitations: Accounts indicate the classifier identified cytomegalovirus status with strong specificity and sensitivity. With DRB1 most and HLA-C fewest, TCR association rates differed between HLA loci in a later analysis.

The PCR ran on 60 Vbeta and 13 Jbeta primers. Sequencing used immunoSEQ multiplex PCR; TCRdb keeps in-frame clones, though not all of them. In the table there are around 250,000 clones, approximately 91% of which are singletons. Germline CDR1 MNHEY, CDR2 SMNVEV (reference sequence). V was trimmed by 8 bases and J by 0 bases, leaving 17 bases between them. The CDR3 covers 17 residues. Turning to this clone: Its antigen is as yet unknown.

This clonotype was sampled from a girl aged 2-10 years in good health and CMV-seronegative. The chain couples TRBV27 to TRBJ1-6, with D hard to call. The sample was PBMCs. CDR3 DNA: TGTGCCAGCGGGCCGCGGGTATATAGCTCCTATAATTCACCCCTCCACTTT. Protein product: CASGPRVYSSYNSPLHF.